This TCR beta chain was recorded in a study of CD8 T cells in Susac syndrome. After extraction with the RNeasy kit, roughly 0.5 to 1 ug of the RNA was reverse transcribed using random hexamers. It was immunoSEQ multiplex PCR that amplified TCR beta CDR3 across 54 Vbeta and 13 Jbeta. TCRdb processed the immunoSEQ multiplex PCR reads anew with MiXCR; each CDR3 protein has one entry. The table has roughly 180,000 distinct CDR3 sequences, 90% to 95% seen once. The CDR3 totals 14 residues. CDR1 and CDR2 from the germline V gene are SGHTA and FQGNSA. V was pared by 4 bases and J by 7 bases, with 13 bases between. CD8+ and CD4+ blood T cells underwent TCR beta sequencing. Isolation of CD8+ and CD4+ T cells was performed negatively, whereas enrichment of TEMRA cells was done by FACS.

This TCR was sampled from a human donor in good health. What was sequenced was CD4+ T cells from PBMCs. The gene calls are TRBV7-2 and TRBJ2-2; possibly TRBD1 for D (6 bases). The CDR3 loop reads CASSSYRVSGELFF. In nucleotides, the CDR3 is TGTGCCAGCAGCTCATACAGGGTGAGCGGGGAGCTGTTTTTT.